What follows are 10 T cell receptor beta chains derived from one specimen sequenced in a study of T-cell reconstitution after alpha-beta-depleted transplantation in children. This sample's TCRbeta library carried unique molecular identifier barcodes. TCRdb independently ran MiXCR on the PCR reads; one entry per CDR3 protein. Among about a million distinct CDR3 sequences listed, about 31% were seen once. This specimen consisted of PBMCs, mostly from graft donor cells, obtained 360 days after TCRalphabeta/CD19-depleted stem cell transplant. These receptors all stem from a boy in the first two years of life who had a stem cell transplant for SCID, so the T cells may come from the graft donor.

This clonotype is a singleton in its sample. This chain connects TRBV30 to TRBJ2-3; D possibly uses TRBD1 or TRBD2 (6 bases each). CDR1 and CDR2 (germline): GTSNPN, SVGIG (reference sequence). Trimming left V 1 base short and J 4 bases short, with 9 bases between. This CDR3 has 13 residues. The CDR3 DNA sequence: TGTGCCTGGAGTGAAAGGGGGGCAGATACGCAGTATTTT. Translated: CAWSERGADTQYF.

There are many counts of this clonotype. The CDR3 coding sequence is TGTGCCAGCAGCCAAGATTTAGGCACCGGGGAGCTGTTTTTT. Its translation: CASSQDLGTGELFF. This chain links TRBV3-1 with TRBJ2-2; no firm D call. Trimming removed 0 bases from V and 4 bases from J, with 6 bases in between. The CDR3 runs 14 residues. The germline CDR1 and CDR2 sequences are LGHDT and YNNKEL (reference sequence). Full variable domain (rest looked up from reference TRBV3-1 and TRBJ2-2): DTAVSQTPKYLVTQMGNDKSIKCEQNLGHDTMYWYKQDSKKFLKIMFSYNNKELIINETVPNRFSPKSPDKAHLNLHINSLELGDSAVYFCASSQDLGTGELFFGEGSRLTVL.

This clonotype was seen a single time. V usage is TRBV20-1 and J usage is TRBJ1-4; D gene uncertain. In germline, CDR1 is DFQATT, CDR2 SNEGSKA (reference sequence). V lost 3 bases to trimming and J lost 6 bases, with 11 bases between them. The CDR3 is 13 residues long. CDR3 sequence (DNA): TGCAGTGCTAGTCAGGCATTGGATGAAAAACTGTTTTTT. Its protein product is CSASQALDEKLFF.

The chain recombines TRBV6-5 with TRBJ2-1; 10 nucleotides align to TRBD2. This CDR3 has 16 amino acids. The germline V gene encodes CDR1 MNHEY and CDR2 SVGAGI. Unmatched junction bases numbered 7, after V lost 2 bases and J lost 6 bases. The CDR3 loop reads CASSYGERGGLNEQFF. CDR3 DNA: TGTGCCAGCAGTTACGGGGAGCGGGGGGGCCTCAATGAGCAGTTCTTC.

This clonotype was seen a few times. The chain combines TRBV20-1 with TRBJ2-7, with 11 bases aligning to TRBD2. Looked up from germline, CDR1 is DFQATT and CDR2 is SNEGSKA (reference sequence). The CDR3 is made up of 16 amino acids. With 6 bases clipped from V and 2 bases from J, the junction kept 12 bases outside the gene matches. CDR3 sequence reads: CSAGNSLAGGTYEQYF. CDR3 bases: TGCAGTGCCGGGAACAGCCTAGCGGGGGGAACCTACGAGCAGTACTTC.

The gene calls are TRBV29-1 and TRBJ2-3; a possible D gene is TRBD2 (6 bases). Between the trimmed V and J ends, which lost 1 base and 3 bases, there was a span of 14 bases. The CDR3 contains 15 residues. The germline gives CDR1 SQVTM, CDR2 ANQGSEA. The CDR3 sequence: CSVEVAGWGTDTQYF. CDR3 sequence (DNA): TGCAGCGTTGAAGTGGCGGGGTGGGGGACAGATACGCAGTATTTT.

Only a few counts were recorded for this clonotype. The CDR3, as DNA: TGTGCCAGCAGTTCGGCGCATAGGGGCCAGAATGAGCAGTTCTTC. This translates into CASSSAHRGQNEQFF. The chain joins TRBV12-3 or TRBV12-4 to TRBJ2-1; D might be TRBD1 (5 bases). V gave up 4 bases and J gave up 7 bases, with 17 bases separating them. There are 15 residues in the CDR3.

The chain combines TRBV6-5 with TRBJ1-6; D gene unclear. The CDR3 totals 16 residues. Germline V gene sequence: CDR1 MNHEY, CDR2 SVGAGI. V lost 0 bases and J lost 9, with 15 bases in between. The CDR3, as DNA: TGTGCCAGCAGTTACTCGAGGTGGCCCGTCGGTTCACCCCTCCACTTT. This gives the protein CASSYSRWPVGSPLHF.

This clonotype has only a few counts. The CDR3 bases are TGCAGCGTTGGAGGGGGCCCAGGGGAGACCCAGTACTTC. Translation gives CSVGGGPGETQYF. The chain combines TRBV29-1 with TRBJ2-5; 7 bases match TRBD1. Losses at the gene ends were 4 bases for V and 5 bases for J; bases not matched to a gene: 7. The CDR3 contains 13 residues. The germline CDR1 and CDR2 sequences are SQVTM and ANQGSEA.

This clonotype appeared a few times. The chain joins TRBV11-2 to TRBJ1-6, with a tentative D call TRBD1 (5 bases). The CDR3 runs to 16 residues. CDR1 is SGHAT, CDR2 FQNNGV, per germline. V gave up 0 bases and J gave up 2 bases, with 8 bases separating them. The CDR3 reads CASSLDGGTYNSPLHF. The DNA of the CDR3 is TGTGCCAGCAGCTTAGATGGGGGAACCTATAATTCACCCCTCCACTTT.